The rows below give T cell receptor beta chains drawn from one sample of a study of human T cells and chemical hapten exposure. One entry per CDR3 protein results from TCRdb running MiXCR on the RACE reads. Of roughly 130,000 distinct CDR3 sequences in the sample, about 8.2% were seen once. Sample: whole blood. These receptors were taken from a male donor in good health. Some clones in this sample may be carry-over from other donors' samples. The CDR3 runs from the conserved cysteine through the conserved F or W. The D gene is left open where the match is weak. A row's size may be missing; if present it is once, few, many or a size class.

d_gene: -
abundance: few
v_gene: TRBV14
j_gene: TRBJ2-5
CDR3aa: CASSQNGGMETQYF
CDR3nt: TGTGCCAGCAGCCAAAACGGGGGTATGGAGACCCAGTACTTC

d_gene: -
abundance: -
v_gene: TRBV18
j_gene: TRBJ1-2
CDR3aa: CASSPPGGTPTRSTYGYTF
CDR3nt: TGTGCCAGCTCACCACCGGGGGGGACTCCTACGCGGTCGACCTATGGCTACACCTTC

d_gene: -
abundance: few
v_gene: TRBV15
j_gene: TRBJ2-5
CDR3aa: CATSRESGRGFQETQYF
CDR3nt: TGTGCCACCAGCAGAGAAAGTGGTAGGGGTTTCCAAGAGACCCAGTACTTC

d_gene: -
abundance: few
v_gene: TRBV20-1
j_gene: TRBJ1-3
CDR3aa: CSARVGEAYSGNTIYF
CDR3nt: TGCAGTGCTAGAGTTGGAGAAGCCTACTCTGGAAACACCATATATTTT

d_gene: TRBD1
abundance: many
v_gene: TRBV10-3
j_gene: TRBJ1-5
CDR3aa: CAISGGQGNQPQHF
CDR3nt: TGTGCCATCAGTGGAGGACAGGGCAATCAGCCCCAGCATTTT

d_gene: TRBD1
abundance: -
v_gene: TRBV10-3
j_gene: TRBJ2-7
CDR3aa: CAISAQVGQGSSYEQYF
CDR3nt: TGTGCCATCAGTGCGCAAGTGGGACAGGGGTCCTCCTACGAGCAGTACTTC

d_gene: -
abundance: few
v_gene: TRBV2
j_gene: TRBJ2-1
CDR3aa: CASSERGRGHNEQFF
CDR3nt: TGTGCCAGCAGTGAACGGGGCAGGGGTCACAATGAGCAGTTCTTC

d_gene: -
abundance: many
v_gene: TRBV13
j_gene: TRBJ2-6
CDR3aa: CASSLDASGGGGANVLTF
CDR3nt: TGTGCCAGCAGCTTAGACGCCTCCGGTGGCGGTGGGGCCAACGTCCTGACTTTC

d_gene: -
abundance: few
v_gene: TRBV28
j_gene: TRBJ1-3
CDR3aa: CASSRDGSGNTIYF
CDR3nt: TGTGCCAGCAGTCGGGACGGCTCTGGAAACACCATATATTTT

d_gene: -
abundance: many
v_gene: TRBV12-5
j_gene: TRBJ2-3
CDR3aa: CASGSGTRSTDTQYF
CDR3nt: TGTGCTAGTGGGTCCGGGACTCGTAGCACAGATACGCAGTATTTT

d_gene: -
abundance: -
v_gene: TRBV20-1
j_gene: TRBJ2-1
CDR3aa: CSAPRPGSRNEQFF
CDR3nt: TGCAGTGCCCCGAGGCCAGGGTCGCGGAATGAGCAGTTCTTC

d_gene: -
abundance: few
v_gene: TRBV6-2/TRBV6-3
j_gene: TRBJ1-6
CDR3aa: CASRGGRFYNSPLHF
CDR3nt: TGTGCCAGCAGGGGAGGACGGTTCTATAATTCACCCCTCCACTTT

d_gene: -
abundance: few
v_gene: TRBV12-3/TRBV12-4
j_gene: TRBJ2-3
CDR3aa: CASRGTEGFTQYF
CDR3nt: TGTGCCAGCAGAGGGACGGAGGGGTTTACGCAGTATTTT

d_gene: TRBD2
abundance: -
v_gene: TRBV5-4
j_gene: TRBJ2-1
CDR3aa: CASSLAVVAGGLEQFF
CDR3nt: TGTGCCAGCAGCTTGGCCGTAGTAGCGGGAGGGCTTGAGCAGTTCTTC

d_gene: -
abundance: many
v_gene: TRBV6-2/TRBV6-3
j_gene: TRBJ2-7
CDR3aa: CASSIDGYEQYF
CDR3nt: TGTGCCAGCAGTATCGACGGCTACGAGCAGTACTTC

d_gene: -
abundance: many
v_gene: TRBV6-5
j_gene: TRBJ2-2
CDR3aa: CASSPYKNTGELFF
CDR3nt: TGTGCCAGCAGTCCATACAAGAACACCGGGGAGCTGTTTTTT

d_gene: TRBD2
abundance: many
v_gene: TRBV28
j_gene: TRBJ2-7
CDR3aa: CASSFARRTSGTYEQYF
CDR3nt: TGTGCCAGCAGTTTCGCCCGTCGGACTAGCGGAACCTACGAGCAGTACTTC

d_gene: TRBD1
abundance: -
v_gene: TRBV12-3/TRBV12-4
j_gene: TRBJ2-7
CDR3aa: CASSFIGTASEEQYF
CDR3nt: TGTGCCAGCAGTTTTATAGGGACAGCCAGTGAGGAGCAGTACTTC

d_gene: -
abundance: many
v_gene: TRBV7-9
j_gene: TRBJ2-1
CDR3aa: CASSLEVLASDPGDNEQFF
CDR3nt: TGTGCCAGCAGCTTAGAGGTGCTGGCTAGCGACCCAGGGGACAATGAGCAGTTCTTC

d_gene: TRBD1
abundance: -
v_gene: TRBV29-1
j_gene: TRBJ1-4
CDR3aa: CSVADRASTNEKLFF
CDR3nt: TGCAGCGTTGCCGACAGGGCCTCAACTAATGAAAAACTGTTTTTT

d_gene: -
abundance: many
v_gene: TRBV29-1
j_gene: TRBJ1-1
CDR3aa: CSALRQGMNTEAFF
CDR3nt: TGCAGCGCACTGCGGCAGGGTATGAACACTGAAGCTTTCTTT

d_gene: -
abundance: many
v_gene: TRBV7-2
j_gene: TRBJ1-1
CDR3aa: CASSRSGNTEAFF
CDR3nt: TGTGCCAGCAGTCGCTCAGGGAACACTGAAGCTTTCTTT